The clone carrying this T cell receptor (beta chain) was found many times. Its antigen remains unidentified. The sample belongs to a study of regulatory T cells in long-lasting Graves disease. Study-level information: With positive TSH receptor antibodies and over 5 years of antithyroid drugs, Graves' disease was considered persistent. The study's findings and limits: With persistent disease, TRBV28, TRBJ1-2 and TRBJ2-5 were the favored segments. Researchers reported studying only peripheral blood, not thyroid tissue.

Trimming removed 4 bases at V and 4 bases at J, with 19 bases between. Germline V gene lookup returns CDR1 SGHTA and CDR2 FQGNSA. The CDR3 loop spans 16 amino acids. Researchers made TCR beta libraries by using iRepertoire HTBI primers and running Arm-PCR on CDR3 regions. TCRdb re-called the multiplex PCR reads with MiXCR, one entry per CDR3 protein. The data show 350,000 to 450,000 distinct CDR3 sequences, with under 25% seen just once and around 20% held by the top ten. The time point: persistent/refractory GD, antithyroid drugs over 5 years with positive TRAb. From PBMCs, RNA was extracted and then used to make the TCR library.

The sequencing used peripheral blood mononuclear cells (PBMCs), collected when the disease was refractory, from a patient treated with antithyroid drugs. The receptor's source is a female donor with Graves disease. V usage is TRBV7-2 and J usage is TRBJ1-1; D is uncertain. The CDR3 DNA sequence: TGTGCCAGCAGCTCTGAGCAGGTCCCATTGAGCACTGAAGCTTTCTTT. Translated, it gives CASSSEQVPLSTEAFF. Filled out from reference TRBV7-2 and TRBJ1-1, the complete variable domain reads GAGVSQSPSNKVTEKGKDVELRCDPISGHTALYWYRQSLGQGLEFLIYFQGNSAPDKSGLPSDRFSAERTGGSVSTLTIQRTQQEDSAVYLCASSSEQVPLSTEAFFGQGTRLTVV.